These 24 T cell receptor beta chains were all obtained from the same sample, sequenced in a study of cytomegalovirus exposure and HLA in healthy donors. Researchers ran the PCR with 60 Vbeta and 13 Jbeta primers. The method was immunoSEQ multiplex PCR; TCRdb's version includes in-frame clones alone and lacks a portion of them. Among 85,000 to 100,000 clones listed, approximately 84% were seen once. The sample taken for sequencing was PBMCs. The receptors stem from a woman aged 18 to 35 in good health and CMV-seropositive.

The chain links TRBV6-6 to TRBJ2-1, with TRBD2 matching 7 bases. CDR1 and CDR2 from the germline V gene are MNHNY and SVGAGI (reference sequence). Germline trimming cut 6 bases from V and 5 bases from J; bases unmatched to any gene: 7. This CDR3 spans 14 amino acids. The CDR3 protein is CASSPRLADNEQFF. The DNA of the CDR3 is TGTGCCAGCAGCCCCAGGCTAGCGGACAATGAGCAGTTCTTC.

This clone was seen a handful of times. This chain connects TRBV19 to TRBJ2-6; 7 nucleotides match TRBD1. The V and J ends lost 4 bases and 0 bases, in that order; junction bases with no gene match: 12. Germline CDR1 and CDR2: LNHDA and SQIVND (reference sequence). The CDR3 runs 19 residues. CDR3 sequence: CASSTLTGPYSSGANVLTF. The CDR3 region has the DNA TGTGCCAGTAGTACATTGACAGGGCCCTACTCCTCTGGGGCCAACGTCCTGACTTTC.

The V and J genes are TRBV5-1 and TRBJ1-1; D is perhaps TRBD1 (5 bases). The CDR3 is made up of 16 amino acids. The V gene's germline CDR1 is SGHRS and CDR2 YFSETQ. Trimming took off 0 bases at V and 2 bases at J, with 14 bases between the two ends. CDR3 nucleotides: TGCGCCAGCAGCTTGGGTAGGACACAACTTAACACTGAAGCTTTCTTT. Translated: CASSLGRTQLNTEAFF.

V is TRBV7-9 and J is TRBJ2-7, with 9 bases that match TRBD1. The CDR3 consists of 15 residues. The V gene's germline CDR1 is SEHNR and CDR2 FQNEAQ (reference sequence). V shed 6 bases and J 2 bases; nucleotides not matched to a gene: 8. CDR3 region: CASRPDRGPAYEQYF. CDR3 in DNA: TGTGCCAGCAGACCGGACAGGGGTCCTGCCTACGAGCAGTACTTC.

The rearrangement uses TRBV5-4 and TRBJ2-1; 9 bases line up with TRBD2. This CDR3 region has 16 residues. Germline V gene lookup returns CDR1 SGHNT and CDR2 YYREEE (reference sequence). The V segment lost 0 bases and the J segment 4 bases; nucleotides outside the gene matches: 5. CDR3 in DNA: TGTGCCAGCAGCTTGGTGGGCGGGGGGGCGTACAATGAGCAGTTCTTC. It codes for CASSLVGGGAYNEQFF.

This clone has a handful of counts. The CDR3 protein is CASSSRGGDYSGANVLTF. Here the CDR3 DNA reads TGTGCCAGCAGCTCTAGGGGAGGGGACTACTCTGGGGCCAACGTCCTGACTTTC. The gene calls are TRBV7-9 and TRBJ2-6; 7 bases agree with TRBD2. Germline V gives CDR1 SEHNR, CDR2 FQNEAQ (reference sequence). The CDR3 covers 18 residues. Unmatched junction bases numbered 9, after V lost 4 bases and J lost 0 bases.

This clone showed up just a few times. The chain links TRBV7-8 to TRBJ1-1; tentative D call: TRBD1 (5 bases). V lost 3 bases and J 0 bases, leaving 8 bases between the germline ends. The V gene's germline CDR1 is SGHVS and CDR2 FQNEAQ. The CDR3 covers 14 residues. DNA of the CDR3: TGTGCCAGCAGCTTCCAGGGAATGAACACTGAAGCTTTCTTT. As protein: CASSFQGMNTEAFF.

A note on this clone: Compared with germline, one end of the junction differs, possibly owing to a read error. The chain recombines TRBV11-2 with TRBJ2-7; 7 nucleotides align to TRBD1. This CDR3 is built from 14 residues. Germline values: CDR1 SGHAT, CDR2 FQNNGV. The CDR3 here is CASSLDRVAHEQYF. As DNA, the CDR3 is TGTGCCAGCAGCCTAGACAGGGTGGCGCACGAGCAGTACTTC.

This rearrangement joins TRBV4-2 to TRBJ2-5; D is possibly TRBD2 (6 bases). Germline V gene lookup returns CDR1 LGHNA and CDR2 YNFKEQ. The CDR3 is made up of 15 amino acids. V shed 0 bases and J shed 5 bases, with 13 bases lying between them. The CDR3 coding sequence is TGTGCCAGCAGCCAAGATCGCGGCGGAGGGGAGACCCAGTACTTC. Translated, it gives CASSQDRGGGETQYF.

The rearrangement uses TRBV15 and TRBJ2-2; D is perhaps TRBD1 (6 bases). Germline loops: CDR1 LNHNV, CDR2 YYDKDF (reference sequence). This CDR3 is built from 17 residues. Trimming took off 0 bases at V and 8 bases at J, with 19 bases between the two ends. The CDR3 sequence: CATSRDFMGADSGELFF. The CDR3 bases are TGTGCCACCAGCAGAGATTTTATGGGGGCGGATTCGGGGGAGCTGTTTTTT.

V gene TRBV6-5 combines with J gene TRBJ1-2; no firm D call. The CDR3 has 14 residues. Trimming left V 7 bases short and J 8 bases short, with 20 bases between. Germline V lookup: CDR1 MNHEY, CDR2 SVGAGI. Here the CDR3 reads CASTQRGFLGGYTF. The CDR3 nucleotides read TGTGCCAGCACACAAAGAGGCTTCCTCGGGGGCTACACCTTC.

The V gene is TRBV6-1, the J gene TRBJ1-5, with a possible D match to TRBD1 (6 bases). This CDR3 region has 13 residues. Germline lookup yields CDR1 MNHNS and CDR2 SASEGT. V was shortened by 6 bases and J by 6 bases, with 12 bases between the two germline ends. In nucleotides, the CDR3 is TGTGCCAGCAGGGAACAGGGAGGTCAGCCCCAGCATTTT. Its translation is CASREQGGQPQHF.

The V gene is TRBV5-6, the J gene TRBJ1-5, with 7 bases fitting TRBD1. Germline trimming cut 0 bases from V and 1 base from J; bases unmatched to any gene: 10. The germline V gene encodes CDR1 SGHDT and CDR2 YYEEEE. This CDR3 spans 18 amino acids. The CDR3 bases are TGTGCCAGCAGCTTGGACATGGGCAGGGGGAGAAGCAATCAGCCCCAGCATTTT. It yields the protein CASSLDMGRGRSNQPQHF. The full variable domain, completed using reference TRBV5-6 and TRBJ1-5, is DAGVTQSPTHLIKTRGQQVTLRCSPKSGHDTVSWYQQALGQGPQFIFQYYEEEERQRGNFPDRFSGHQFPNYSSELNVNALLLGDSALYLCASSLDMGRGRSNQPQHFGDGTRLSIL.

This chain joins TRBV2 and TRBJ2-2, with D maybe TRBD1 (6 bases). V was trimmed by 1 base and J by 6 bases, leaving 9 bases between them. The V gene's germline CDR1 is SNHLY and CDR2 FYNNEI. The CDR3 sequence is 14 residues long. The CDR3 DNA sequence: TGTGCCAGCAGTGAAGACAGGGCCCCCGGGGAGCTGTTTTTT. Amino acid sequence: CASSEDRAPGELFF. Full variable domain (rest looked up from reference TRBV2 and TRBJ2-2): EPEVTQTPSHQVTQMGQEVILRCVPISNHLYFYWYRQILGQKVEFLVSFYNNEISEKSEIFDDQFSVERPDGSNFTLKIRSTKLEDSAMYFCASSEDRAPGELFFGEGSRLTVL.

The rearrangement joins TRBV4-1 to TRBJ2-1; 10 nucleotides line up with TRBD1. This CDR3 contains 18 residues. Germline assignment: CDR1 MGHRA and CDR2 YSYEKL. Trimming took 4 bases from V and 6 from J; bases not matched to a gene: 15. The CDR3 protein is CASSPKRMWDRGANEQFF. The CDR3 region has the DNA TGCGCCAGCAGCCCAAAGCGTATGTGGGACAGGGGCGCCAATGAGCAGTTCTTC.

The chain recombines TRBV10-1 with TRBJ2-3; tentatively, D is TRBD2 (5 bases). The germline gives CDR1 WNHNN, CDR2 SYGVQD (reference sequence). This CDR3 comprises 14 residues. V lost 6 bases and J 4 bases, leaving 14 bases between the germline ends. The CDR3 bases are TGCGCCAGCAGCCCTGTTTCAGCGGCAGATACGCAGTATTTT. The encoded protein is CASSPVSAADTQYF.

The DNA for the CDR3 is TGTGCCAGCAGCCCAGTAACCTTGGGACTCTACGAGCAGTACTTC. It yields the protein CASSPVTLGLYEQYF. The V gene is TRBV7-8, the J gene TRBJ2-7, with D possibly being TRBD2 (6 bases). The CDR3 length is 15 residues. V lost 5 bases and J lost 3, with 17 bases in between. Germline V CDR1 and CDR2: SGHVS, FQNEAQ.

The chain has TRBV5-6 and TRBJ1-3; TRBD1 agrees at 8 bases. The CDR3 contains 15 residues. Looked up from germline, CDR1 is SGHDT and CDR2 is YYEEEE. The V gene end was trimmed by 0 bases and the J gene end by 7 bases; junction bases not matched to a gene: 6. CDR3 sequence reads: CASSLGQGLGNTIYF. The CDR3 DNA reads TGTGCCAGCAGCTTGGGACAGGGGCTTGGGAACACCATATATTTT.

This chain joins TRBV25-1 and TRBJ1-4, with 9 bases aligning to TRBD1. The germline CDR1 and CDR2 sequences are MGHDK and SYGVNS. CDR3 length: 16 amino acids. Trimming cost V 6 bases and J 4 bases; bases outside gene matches: 9. CDR3 sequence (DNA): TGTGCCAGCAGCTCCCGGGACAGGGACATTAATGAAAAACTGTTTTTT. Its protein is CASSSRDRDINEKLFF.

The rearrangement links TRBV6-1 to TRBJ1-2, with D perhaps TRBD1 (6 bases). Germline V gene sequence: CDR1 MNHNS, CDR2 SASEGT. V gave up 8 bases and J gave up 0 bases, with 13 bases separating them. CDR3 length equals 14 residues. The CDR3 loop is CASRGAQANYGYTF. Written as DNA, the CDR3 is TGTGCCAGCCGGGGGGCCCAGGCTAACTATGGCTACACCTTC.

The chain has TRBV7-6 and TRBJ2-7; 13 bases map to TRBD2. V trimming: 6 bases; J trimming: 3 bases; junction bases outside the gene matches: 5. CDR1 is SGHVS, CDR2 FNYEAQ, per germline. The CDR3 contains 15 residues. The CDR3 region is CASSTGTSGIYEQYF. In nucleotides, the CDR3 is TGTGCCAGCAGTACGGGGACTAGCGGGATCTACGAGCAGTACTTC.

The chain links TRBV4-2 to TRBJ2-3; D remains ambiguous. The CDR3 runs 13 residues. The germline V gene has CDR1 LGHNA and CDR2 YNFKEQ. V lost 0 bases and J lost 4, with 5 bases in between. In DNA, the CDR3 is TGTGCCAGCAGCCAAGATTTAGCAGATACGCAGTATTTT. Translating gives CASSQDLADTQYF.

This sequence joins TRBV10-2 and TRBJ2-7, with 9 bases lining up with TRBD1. From germline, CDR1 is WSHSY and CDR2 SAAADI. The CDR3 runs to 16 residues. V shed 5 bases, J shed 5 bases, and the junction held 13 bases outside the gene matches. CDR3 DNA: TGCGCCAGCAGTAACCCGGGACAGGGTGTCGCCCACGAGCAGTACTTC. Translated, it gives CASSNPGQGVAHEQYF.

The chain recombines TRBV29-1 with TRBJ1-1; unclear D gene. Per the germline V gene, CDR1 is SQVTM and CDR2 is ANQGSEA. This CDR3 spans 13 amino acids. V lost 7 bases and J lost 6, with 18 bases in between. The CDR3 DNA reads TGCAGCGCCACCGAGCGGCAGGTATCTGAAGCTTTCTTT. Protein sequence: CSATERQVSEAFF.